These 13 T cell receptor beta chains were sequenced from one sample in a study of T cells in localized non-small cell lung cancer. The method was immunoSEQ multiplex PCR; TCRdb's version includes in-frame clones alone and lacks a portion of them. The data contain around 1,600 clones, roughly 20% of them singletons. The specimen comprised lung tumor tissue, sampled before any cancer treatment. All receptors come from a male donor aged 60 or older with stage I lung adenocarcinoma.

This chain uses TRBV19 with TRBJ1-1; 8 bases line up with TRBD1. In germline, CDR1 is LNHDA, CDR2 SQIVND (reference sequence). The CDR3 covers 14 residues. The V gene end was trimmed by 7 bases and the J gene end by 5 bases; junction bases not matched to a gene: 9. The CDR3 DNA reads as TGTGCCAGTACCCCCGGGACAGGTGGGACTGAAGCTTTCTTT. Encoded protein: CASTPGTGGTEAFF.

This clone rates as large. CDR3 protein: CAWSVGKGSEKLFF. The CDR3 DNA reads TGTGCCTGGAGTGTAGGGAAAGGGAGTGAAAAACTGTTTTTT. V usage is TRBV30 and J usage is TRBJ1-4; no reliable D call. V was shortened by 0 bases and J by 7 bases, with 12 bases between the two germline ends. Germline V gene data show CDR1 as GTSNPN and CDR2 as SVGIG (reference sequence). This CDR3 comprises 14 residues.

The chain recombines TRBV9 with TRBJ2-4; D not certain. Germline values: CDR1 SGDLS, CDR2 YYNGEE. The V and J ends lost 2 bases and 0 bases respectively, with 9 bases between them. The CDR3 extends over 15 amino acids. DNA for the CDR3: TGTGCCAGCAGCGTGGGCTCCAAAGCCAAAAACATTCAGTACTTC. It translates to CASSVGSKAKNIQYF.

The CDR3 DNA follows: TGTGCCAGCAGTCCAGGGGGTAACTACCCCGGGGAGCTGTTTTTT. This encodes CASSPGGNYPGELFF. The rearrangement joins TRBV6-8 to TRBJ2-2; 7 bases agree with TRBD1. The CDR3 has 15 amino acids. CDR1 and CDR2 (germline): MNHGY, SAAAGT. J was trimmed by 6 bases and V by 5 bases; bases with no gene match: 9.

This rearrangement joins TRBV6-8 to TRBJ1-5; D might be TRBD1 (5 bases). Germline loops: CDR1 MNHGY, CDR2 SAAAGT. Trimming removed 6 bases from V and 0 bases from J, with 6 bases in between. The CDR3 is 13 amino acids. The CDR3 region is CASRQASNQPQHF. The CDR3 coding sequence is TGTGCCAGCAGACAGGCTAGCAATCAGCCCCAGCATTTT.

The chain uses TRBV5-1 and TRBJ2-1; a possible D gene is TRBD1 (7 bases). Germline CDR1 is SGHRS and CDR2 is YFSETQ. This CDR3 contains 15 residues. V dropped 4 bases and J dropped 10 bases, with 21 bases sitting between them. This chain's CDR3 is CASSPDEGAGGEQFF. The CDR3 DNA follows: TGCGCCAGCAGCCCGGACGAGGGGGCCGGGGGAGAGCAGTTCTTC.

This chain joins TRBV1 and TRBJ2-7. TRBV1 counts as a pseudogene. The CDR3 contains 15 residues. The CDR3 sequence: CASSQSDRWLYEQYF. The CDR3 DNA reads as TGCGCCAGCAGCCAATCCGACCGGTGGCTCTACGAGCAGTACTTC.

The CDR3 DNA is TGTGCCAGCAGTGAAGGGGGGACAGACAAAGAGACCCAGTACTTC. Translation gives CASSEGGTDKETQYF. The V gene is TRBV6-1, the J gene TRBJ2-5, with 7 bases identical to TRBD1. Per the germline V gene, CDR1 is MNHNS and CDR2 is SASEGT. This CDR3 contains 15 residues. V lost 1 base to trimming and J lost 3 bases; unmatched junction nucleotides: 5.

The CDR3 DNA reads as TGTGCCAGCAGCTTACAGGGTTCGAGGACTGAAGCTTTCTTT. Protein: CASSLQGSRTEAFF. This rearrangement joins TRBV11-3 to TRBJ1-1, with D tentatively TRBD1 (5 bases). Germline values: CDR1 SGHNT, CDR2 YENEEA. The CDR3 extends over 14 amino acids. Trimming cost V 2 bases and J 5 bases, with 12 bases left between them.

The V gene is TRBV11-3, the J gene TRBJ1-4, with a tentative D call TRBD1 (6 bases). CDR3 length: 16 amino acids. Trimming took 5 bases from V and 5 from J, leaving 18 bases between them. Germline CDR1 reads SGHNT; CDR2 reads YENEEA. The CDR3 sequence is CASSKEGGGSNEKLFF. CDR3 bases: TGTGCCAGCAGCAAAGAAGGGGGGGGCTCGAATGAAAAACTGTTTTTT.

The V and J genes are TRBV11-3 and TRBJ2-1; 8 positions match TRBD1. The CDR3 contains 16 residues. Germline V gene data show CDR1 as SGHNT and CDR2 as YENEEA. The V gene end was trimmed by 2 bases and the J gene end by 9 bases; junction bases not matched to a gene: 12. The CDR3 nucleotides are TGTGCCAGCAGCTTAATCGACAGGGGAAGTTGGGCTGAGCAGTTCTTC. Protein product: CASSLIDRGSWAEQFF.

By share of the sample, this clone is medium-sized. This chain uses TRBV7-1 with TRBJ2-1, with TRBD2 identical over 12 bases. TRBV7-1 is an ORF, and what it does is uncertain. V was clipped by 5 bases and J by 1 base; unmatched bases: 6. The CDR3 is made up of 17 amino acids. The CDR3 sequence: CASSIKTSGGSYNEQFF. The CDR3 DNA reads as TGTGCCAGCAGCATTAAGACTAGCGGGGGATCCTACAATGAGCAGTTCTTC.

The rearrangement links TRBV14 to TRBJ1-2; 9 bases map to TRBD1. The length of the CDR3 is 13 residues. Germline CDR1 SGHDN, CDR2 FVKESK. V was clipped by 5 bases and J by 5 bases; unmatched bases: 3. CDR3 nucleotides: TGTGCCAGCAGCTCGACAGGGGGGTATGGCTACACCTTC. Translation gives CASSSTGGYGYTF.